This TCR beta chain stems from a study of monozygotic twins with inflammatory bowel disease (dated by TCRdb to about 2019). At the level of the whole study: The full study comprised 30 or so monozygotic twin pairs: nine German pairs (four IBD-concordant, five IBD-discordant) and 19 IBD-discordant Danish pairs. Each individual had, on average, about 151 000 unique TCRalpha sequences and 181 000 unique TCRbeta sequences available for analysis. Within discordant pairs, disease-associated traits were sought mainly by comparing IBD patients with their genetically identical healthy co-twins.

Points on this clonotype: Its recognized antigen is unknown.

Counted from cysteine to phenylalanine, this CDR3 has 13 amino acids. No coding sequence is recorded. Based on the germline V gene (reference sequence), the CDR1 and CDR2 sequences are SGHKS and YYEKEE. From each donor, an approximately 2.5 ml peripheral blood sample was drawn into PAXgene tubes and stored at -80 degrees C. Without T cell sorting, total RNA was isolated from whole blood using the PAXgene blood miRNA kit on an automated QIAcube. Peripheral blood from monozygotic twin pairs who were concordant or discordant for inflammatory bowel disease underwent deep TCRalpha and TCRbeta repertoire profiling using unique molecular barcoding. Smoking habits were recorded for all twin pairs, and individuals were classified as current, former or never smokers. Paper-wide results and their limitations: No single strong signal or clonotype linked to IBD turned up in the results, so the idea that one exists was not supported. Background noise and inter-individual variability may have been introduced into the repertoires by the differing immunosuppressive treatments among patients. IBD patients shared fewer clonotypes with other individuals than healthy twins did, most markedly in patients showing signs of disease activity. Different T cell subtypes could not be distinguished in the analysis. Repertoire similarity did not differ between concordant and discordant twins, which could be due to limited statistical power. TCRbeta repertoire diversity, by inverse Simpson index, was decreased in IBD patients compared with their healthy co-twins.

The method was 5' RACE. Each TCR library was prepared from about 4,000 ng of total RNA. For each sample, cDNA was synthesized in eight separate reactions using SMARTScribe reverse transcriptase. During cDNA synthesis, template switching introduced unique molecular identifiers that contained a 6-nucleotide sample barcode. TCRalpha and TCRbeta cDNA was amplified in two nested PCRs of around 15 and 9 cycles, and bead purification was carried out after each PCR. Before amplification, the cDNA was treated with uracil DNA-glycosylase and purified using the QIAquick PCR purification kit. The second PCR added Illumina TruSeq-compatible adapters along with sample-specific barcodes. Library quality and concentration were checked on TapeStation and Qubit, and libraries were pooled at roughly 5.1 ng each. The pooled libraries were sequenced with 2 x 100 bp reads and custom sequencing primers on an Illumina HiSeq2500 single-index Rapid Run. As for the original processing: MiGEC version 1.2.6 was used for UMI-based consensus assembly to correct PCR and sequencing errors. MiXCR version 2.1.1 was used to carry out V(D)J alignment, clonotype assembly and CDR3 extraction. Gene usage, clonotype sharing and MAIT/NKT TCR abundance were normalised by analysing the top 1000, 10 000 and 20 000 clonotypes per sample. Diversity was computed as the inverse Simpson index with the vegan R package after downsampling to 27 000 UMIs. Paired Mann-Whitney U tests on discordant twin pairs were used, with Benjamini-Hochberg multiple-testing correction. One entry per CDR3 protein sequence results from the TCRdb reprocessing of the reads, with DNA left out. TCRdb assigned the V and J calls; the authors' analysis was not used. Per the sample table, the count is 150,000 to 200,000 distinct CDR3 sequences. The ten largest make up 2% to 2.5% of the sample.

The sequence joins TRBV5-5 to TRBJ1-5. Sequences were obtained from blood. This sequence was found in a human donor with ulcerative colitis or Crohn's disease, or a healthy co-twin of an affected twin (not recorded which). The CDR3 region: CASSVYGDQPQHF.